This entry lists 27 T cell receptor beta chains sequenced from one sample in a study of cytomegalovirus exposure and HLA in healthy donors. Clones were read by immunoSEQ multiplex PCR, and TCRdb kept only the in-frame ones, dropping some. Among under 200,000 clones listed, 89% were seen once. The sample consisted of PBMCs. Receptor source: a woman aged 18-29 years in good health and CMV-seropositive.

The gene calls are TRBV7-3 and TRBJ1-1, with D possibly matching TRBD1 (6 bases). CDR1 SGHTA and CDR2 FQGTGA come from the germline V gene. The CDR3 runs to 13 residues. Trimming cost V 4 bases and J 5 bases, with 11 bases left between them. CDR3 DNA sequence: TGTGCCAGCAGCTATTTCCAGGGGACTGAAGCTTTCTTT. Translation gives CASSYFQGTEAFF.

V usage is TRBV29-1 and J usage is TRBJ2-4; 8 bases fit TRBD1. Germline CDR1 reads SQVTM; CDR2 reads ANQGSEA. The CDR3 spans 14 residues. V shed 6 bases, J shed 5 bases, and the junction held 9 bases outside the gene matches. The CDR3 spells CSVAARTGQNIQYF. The CDR3 bases are TGCAGCGTCGCGGCCCGGACAGGGCAAAACATTCAGTACTTC.

The V and J genes are TRBV27 and TRBJ1-4, with a weak D call TRBD1 (5 bases). Deletions cut 0 bases from V and 7 bases from J, with 6 bases between. Per the germline V gene, CDR1 is MNHEY and CDR2 is SMNVEV (reference sequence). This CDR3 has 13 amino acids. The CDR3 bases are TGTGCCAGCAGTTTATCAGGGGTTGAAAAACTGTTTTTT. Protein: CASSLSGVEKLFF.

The V and J genes are TRBV6-5 and TRBJ2-7; D possibly corresponds to TRBD2 (6 bases). With 4 bases removed from V and 4 bases from J, the gap between germline ends came to 17 bases. Germline V CDR1 and CDR2: MNHEY, SVGAGI. The CDR3 covers 15 residues. CDR3 amino acids: CASSSRDGGTYEQYF. The CDR3, as DNA: TGTGCCAGCAGTTCACGGGACGGAGGGACTTACGAGCAGTACTTC.

This clone came up once. The chain joins TRBV30 to TRBJ2-7, with 8 bases that match TRBD1. Germline loops: CDR1 GTSNPN, CDR2 SVGIG (reference sequence). Germline trimming cut 2 bases from V and 5 bases from J; bases unmatched to any gene: 5. The CDR3 is 13 amino acids. The CDR3 loop reads CAWSKDRAHEQYF. The CDR3 bases are TGTGCCTGGAGTAAGGACAGGGCCCACGAGCAGTACTTC.

Here the CDR3 reads CASSLSNEQFF. CDR3 nucleotides: TGTGCCAGCAGTTTATCAAATGAGCAGTTCTTC. The chain is built from TRBV28 and TRBJ2-1; D uncertain. Trimming took off 1 base at V and 7 bases at J, with 2 bases between the two ends. CDR1 MDHEN and CDR2 SYDVKM come from the germline V gene. CDR3 length: 11 residues. Based on the CDR3 plus reference TRBV28 and TRBJ2-1, the full variable domain is DVKVTQSSRYLVKRTGEKVFLECVQDMDHENMFWYRQDPGLGLRLIYFSYDVKMKEKGDIPEGYSVSREKKERFSLILESASTNQTSMYLCASSLSNEQFFGPGTRLTVL.

This clone was detected only a few times. This chain joins TRBV18 and TRBJ2-1; no definite D call. The V end lost 0 bases, the J end lost 8 bases, and 8 bases lay between the germline ends. This CDR3 is built from 13 residues. Per the germline V gene, CDR1 is KGHSH and CDR2 is LQKENI. In nucleotides, the CDR3 is TGTGCCAGCTCACCACCTAGTCTCCATGAGCAGTTCTTC. The encoded protein is CASSPPSLHEQFF.

V usage is TRBV28 and J usage is TRBJ2-3; 11 positions match TRBD2. The ends lost 3 bases at V and 5 bases at J; junction bases unmatched: 10. The germline gives CDR1 MDHEN, CDR2 SYDVKM. The CDR3 is 17 residues long. Here the CDR3 DNA reads TGTGCCAGCAGTTTGTCTGTCCCGGGACTAGCGGAAGATACGCAGTATTTT. This gives the protein CASSLSVPGLAEDTQYF.

The chain has TRBV5-4 and TRBJ2-5, with D tentatively TRBD2 (6 bases). CDR3 length: 14 amino acids. V lost 5 bases and J lost 2, with 13 bases in between. Germline V gene lookup returns CDR1 SGHNT and CDR2 YYREEE (reference sequence). Written as DNA, the CDR3 is TGTGCCAGCAGTTTTGGGGGGAGGCAAGAGACCCAGTACTTC. Translating it yields CASSFGGRQETQYF.

The CDR3 is CASSLAAGGRYEQYF. The CDR3 bases are TGTGCCAGCAGCTTGGCCGCGGGAGGGCGGTACGAGCAGTACTTC. The chain couples TRBV5-6 to TRBJ2-7; 9 bases are a match to TRBD2. The CDR3 length is 15 residues. The V segment lost 0 bases and the J segment 4 bases; nucleotides outside the gene matches: 5. Germline V gene data show CDR1 as SGHDT and CDR2 as YYEEEE.

The chain links TRBV11-2 to TRBJ2-3, with 8 nucleotides matching TRBD1. The CDR3 has 16 residues. Germline values: CDR1 SGHAT, CDR2 FQNNGV. J was trimmed by 2 bases and V by 3 bases; bases with no gene match: 7. DNA for the CDR3: TGTGCCAGCAGCTTGTTCGGACAGGGACTCACAGATACGCAGTATTTT. Protein sequence: CASSLFGQGLTDTQYF.

The J gene is TRBJ2-1, the V gene TRBV29-1; no firm D call. The CDR3 covers 13 residues. The V end lost 8 bases, the J end lost 3 bases, and 14 bases lay between the germline ends. The germline gives CDR1 SQVTM, CDR2 ANQGSEA. The CDR3 DNA is TGCAGCTCTGGCGGTCTCGTCTACAATGAGCAGTTCTTC. It yields the protein CSSGGLVYNEQFF.

The chain is built from TRBV7-2 and TRBJ1-2, with a tentative D call TRBD1 (6 bases). The germline V gene has CDR1 SGHTA and CDR2 FQGNSA. The CDR3 is made up of 14 amino acids. V was clipped by 6 bases and J by 3 bases, with 14 bases between them. CDR3 in amino acids: CASSPMDSYYGYTF. The CDR3 DNA reads as TGTGCCAGCAGTCCTATGGACAGTTACTATGGCTACACCTTC.

The rearrangement joins TRBV11-2 to TRBJ2-7; 11 bases are a match to TRBD1. CDR1 and CDR2 (germline): SGHAT, FQNNGV. This CDR3 comprises 15 residues. Unmatched junction bases numbered 7, after V lost 4 bases and J lost 5 bases. The CDR3 loop reads CASSSRTGGNNEQYF. The CDR3 DNA reads as TGTGCCAGCAGCTCCAGGACAGGGGGCAACAACGAGCAGTACTTC. Complete variable domain (other parts from reference TRBV11-2 and TRBJ2-7): EAGVAQSPRYKIIEKRQSVAFWCNPISGHATLYWYQQILGQGPKLLIQFQNNGVVDDSQLPKDRFSAERLKGVDSTLKIQPAKLEDSAVYLCASSSRTGGNNEQYFGPGTRLTVT.

The J gene is TRBJ2-2, the V gene TRBV19; 9 positions agree with TRBD2. The germline V gene has CDR1 LNHDA and CDR2 SQIVND (reference sequence). This CDR3 contains 15 residues. Trimming at V came to 6 bases and at J to 7 bases, leaving 9 bases not matched to a gene. The CDR3 region is CASRLGLAQGGELFF. In DNA, the CDR3 is TGTGCCAGTAGATTGGGACTAGCACAGGGCGGGGAGCTGTTTTTT.

The V gene is TRBV25-1, the J gene TRBJ2-1; 10 nucleotides match TRBD2. With V trimmed by 3 bases and J by 8 bases, 4 bases remained unmatched. The CDR3 covers 14 residues. CDR1 is MGHDK, CDR2 SYGVNS, per germline. The CDR3 loop is CASSDSSGSYEQFF. CDR3 nucleotides: TGTGCCAGCAGTGATTCTAGCGGGAGCTATGAGCAGTTCTTC. The complete variable domain, with remaining parts taken from reference TRBV25-1 and TRBJ2-1, reads EADIYQTPRYLVIGTGKKITLECSQTMGHDKMYWYQQDPGMELHLIHYSYGVNSTEKGDLSSESTVSRIRTEHFPLTLESARPSHTSQYLCASSDSSGSYEQFFGPGTRLTVL.

The J gene is TRBJ2-7, the V gene TRBV2, with 12 positions matching TRBD2. V trimming: 6 bases; J trimming: 3 bases; junction bases outside the gene matches: 6. This CDR3 is built from 15 residues. CDR1 and CDR2 (germline): SNHLY, FYNNEI. The CDR3: CASRALAGGNYEQYF. CDR3 sequence (DNA): TGTGCCAGCAGGGCGCTAGCGGGAGGGAACTACGAGCAGTACTTC.

This chain links TRBV30 with TRBJ2-3; possibly TRBD1 for D (5 bases). The CDR3 runs 14 residues. Trimming cost V 3 bases and J 0 bases, with 10 bases left between them. Germline-derived CDR1 and CDR2 are GTSNPN and SVGIG (reference sequence). The CDR3 region is CAWRIRGSTDTQYF. The CDR3, as DNA: TGTGCCTGGAGGATAAGGGGTAGCACAGATACGCAGTATTTT.

This chain links TRBV6-5 with TRBJ1-5; TRBD1 is a possible D gene (5 bases). V shed 2 bases and J shed 4 bases, with 9 bases lying between them. The germline V gene encodes CDR1 MNHEY and CDR2 SVGAGI. CDR3 length equals 14 residues. In DNA form, the CDR3 reads TGTGCCAGCAGTTACCAGGGAAATAATCAGCCCCAGCATTTT. It translates to CASSYQGNNQPQHF.

In DNA, the CDR3 is TGTGCTAGTGGTTTGCAAGAGAACTATGGCTACACCTTC. It codes for CASGLQENYGYTF. The chain employs TRBV12-5 and TRBJ1-2; D is unclear. Germline V gene lookup returns CDR1 LGHNT and CDR2 FRNRAP. Trimming took off 2 bases at V and 2 bases at J, with 6 bases between the two ends. This CDR3 has 13 residues.

The rearrangement links TRBV6-6 to TRBJ2-1; 8 nucleotides match TRBD2. V shed 8 bases, J shed 8 bases, and the junction held 14 bases outside the gene matches. Germline V gene lookup returns CDR1 MNHNY and CDR2 SVGAGI (reference sequence). This CDR3 contains 15 residues. The CDR3 protein is CASALGTRGADEQFF. The CDR3 DNA reads TGTGCCAGCGCCCTCGGGACTAGGGGGGCCGATGAGCAGTTCTTC.

The gene calls are TRBV6-5 and TRBJ2-1; a weak D match, TRBD2 (6 bases). Trimming removed 2 bases from V and 1 base from J, with 12 bases in between. Germline CDR1 reads MNHEY; CDR2 reads SVGAGI. This CDR3 has 16 residues. The CDR3 sequence: CASSYKGLGSYNEQFF. CDR3 coding DNA: TGTGCCAGCAGTTACAAGGGACTGGGGTCCTACAATGAGCAGTTCTTC.

V and J are TRBV10-3 and TRBJ2-1, with 12 positions matching TRBD2. CDR3 length equals 17 residues. Trimming at V came to 6 bases and at J to 8 bases, leaving 14 bases not matched to a gene. Germline CDR1 and CDR2: ENHRY and SYGVKD. CDR3 sequence: CAISELAGGPTVDEQFF. The CDR3 bases are TGTGCCATCAGCGAACTAGCGGGAGGCCCAACGGTGGATGAGCAGTTCTTC.

The chain carries TRBV28 and TRBJ2-3, with 8 bases lining up with TRBD2. The CDR3 loop spans 16 amino acids. Germline CDR1 is MDHEN and CDR2 is SYDVKM. Trimming cost V 6 bases and J 5 bases; bases outside gene matches: 13. The chain's CDR3 is CASRERGAGGQDTQYF. The CDR3 region has the DNA TGTGCCAGCAGAGAACGGGGGGCGGGAGGTCAAGATACGCAGTATTTT. Drawing the rest from reference TRBV28 and TRBJ2-3, the complete variable domain is DVKVTQSSRYLVKRTGEKVFLECVQDMDHENMFWYRQDPGLGLRLIYFSYDVKMKEKGDIPEGYSVSREKKERFSLILESASTNQTSMYLCASRERGAGGQDTQYFGPGTRLTVL.

This chain links TRBV25-1 with TRBJ2-1, with 11 bases that match TRBD1. CDR3 length: 16 amino acids. CDR1 MGHDK and CDR2 SYGVNS come from the germline V gene. Trimming took 4 bases from V and 6 from J; bases not matched to a gene: 8. CDR3: CASSAPGQGGFNEQFF. The CDR3 DNA reads as TGTGCCAGCAGTGCGCCGGGACAGGGGGGTTTCAATGAGCAGTTCTTC.

J is TRBJ2-1 and V is TRBV6-4, with a possible D match to TRBD1 (5 bases). Germline-derived CDR1 and CDR2 are MRHNA and SNTAGT. This CDR3 comprises 14 residues. The ends were cut back, 4 bases at V and 9 bases at J, with 16 bases in the middle. CDR3 residues: CASSVTQGIGEQFF. For the CDR3, the DNA is TGTGCCAGCAGTGTCACGCAGGGCATAGGTGAGCAGTTCTTC.

V usage is TRBV29-1 and J usage is TRBJ2-7; 10 positions agree with TRBD1. Germline trimming cut 4 bases from V and 7 bases from J; bases unmatched to any gene: 4. CDR1 is SQVTM and CDR2 is ANQGSEA in the germline V gene. CDR3 length equals 12 residues. The CDR3 DNA reads TGCAGCGTTGTTCAGGGACAGGGGGAGCAGTACTTC. It encodes CSVVQGQGEQYF.